The sequence of this T cell receptor beta chain was determined in a study of shared clonotypes between healthy human individuals (dated by TCRdb to about 2020). Context from the whole study: The cohort comprised two women and a few men aged 18 to 49 years. For each donor, three plates each were used for CD4 naive and CD4 memory, two plates were used for CD8 naive, and one plate was used for CD8 memory. The study deeply sequenced blood TCR repertoires of about five healthy adults to estimate repertoire size and the extent of clonotype sharing between individuals. Different laboratories and diverse techniques were used to prepare libraries and sequence TCR repertoires, to increase sequencing depth and limit assay-specific biases. Leukapheresis yielded between about 0.85 and 10 billion PBMCs per donor. General study outcomes and caveats: Compared with non-shared clonotypes, the clonotypes found in all four sorted-subset donors had higher generation probabilities. Larger estimated clonotype richness was generally found for naive subsets than for memory subsets. Because the study included a small number of donors, the genetic and exposure-history diversity represented was limited. Pairwise subsampling led to the expectation that sequencing depth would affect the degree of clonotype sharing among donors. Incomplete sequencing was indicated by rarefaction of sorted-subset datasets, despite the large sequencing depth. When a handful of donors were compared, the shared fraction of clonotypes was around 4.6% for naive CD4, approximately 3.5% for naive CD8, 2.3% for memory CD4, and about 0.36% for memory CD8. Sampling was restricted to blood, and TCR repertoires in tissues likely differ from the TCR repertoires found in blood.

For the CD8 naive samples, CD45RO-negative cells were positively selected for CCR7, yielding a CD45RA+CCR7+ population from which TemRA cells were excluded. Donors were healthy HIV-negative adults with no recently reported acute infections or vaccinations. Every donor was a Caucasian adult residing in Nashville, Tennessee, USA. Blood was obtained by leukapheresis, after which PBMCs were separated by Ficoll-Histopaque density gradient centrifugation and cryopreserved in liquid nitrogen vapor phase. Analytical flow cytometry was used to check the purity and quantity of every magnetically sorted T cell population. From each sorted fraction, genomic DNA was isolated and quantified by UV absorbance on a Nanodrop 2000c. Using the deep immunoSEQ assay, multiplex PCR amplified TCR CDR3 regions from genomic DNA. Extracted genomic DNA from each cell subset was spread evenly across all wells of several immunoSEQ 96-well plates, with each plate serving as a replicate. For sorted subsets, about 200 ng genomic DNA, equal to tens of thousands of T cell genomes, was loaded into each replicate PCR. Purified libraries were measured with a Qubit 3.0 fluorometer, size-checked on a Bioanalyzer 2100, and measured again with the KAPA Library Quantification kit. A separate single-read 150-cycle Illumina NextSeq 550 flow cell was used to sequence each immunoSEQ 96-well plate. The original methods were these. The immunoSEQ output contained only junctional sequences without quality scores, so filtering could not match that applied to full-length reads. To assign V/J genes and CDR3, sequences were annotated using PyIR, a Python wrapper for IgBLAST v1.9, with IMGT germline references. Reads with weak V/J assignments (E-value above 1e-6), missing CDR3, stop codons, out-of-frame junctions, or ambiguous translated residues were removed. V3J clonotypes were defined by identical inferred V gene, J gene, and CDR3 amino acid sequence. To compute the percentage overlap between repertoires, the number of shared unique clonotypes was divided by the size of the smaller repertoire. Repertoire richness was assessed with RTK rarefaction, the Chao1 estimator, and Recon v2.1 estimates of unobserved clonotypes. OLGA was used to compute generation probabilities for all TCRbeta clonotypes that the gDNA method yielded from a handful of donors. The source is immuneACCESS, and TCRdb retained only in-frame sequences with V and J called. Part of the clones is not carried over; for the studies checked, unresolved V genes explain less than half of this, and the remainder is unexplained. That table furnishes V, J and clone size, whereas the DNA furnished D and trimming. In all, the sample holds millions of clones, and 85% to 95% of those were seen once. The leading ten clones occupy about 1.5% of the sample.

This clone has a single count. What this receptor recognizes is not known. It has no much larger one-base neighbor in the sample; base qualities were not kept. The germline V gene provides CDR1 SGDLS and CDR2 YYNGEE. From the cysteine through the phenylalanine, the CDR3 covers 14 amino acids. Left in the record is the CDR3 DNA by itself, 42 bases read in frame from the first base. V loses 3 bases of germline sequence and J loses 2 bases, and the interval between the two ends is 12 bases. The rearrangement joined TRBV9 to TRBJ2-7, with the identity of the D gene unclear. This sequence originates from a man between 18 and 29 years old in good health. Some clones in this sample may be carry-over from other donors' samples. Sequenced input: naive CD8+ T cells from PBMCs. This specimen's cell subset or site label, interpreted: CD45RA+CCR7+. CDR3 protein: CASSAVVKTYEQYF. The nucleotide sequence is given as TGTGCCAGCAGCGCCGTCGTCAAGACCTACGAGCAGTACTTC.